One sample yielded the 31 T cell receptor beta chains listed below, sequenced in a study of blood T cell repertoires in COVID-19 (TCRdb year 2020). The library came from the immunoSEQ multiplex PCR assay. Sourced from immuneACCESS, this table was stored by TCRdb with only in-frame sequences that have V and J called. A share of the clones is absent; for the studies checked, an unresolved V gene accounts for under half, and the remainder has no known explanation. In all, the sample holds some 76,000 clones, and roughly 90% of those were seen once. The ten largest clones capture about 0.56% of the sample. Sequencing input: peripheral blood. Receptors were obtained from a man aged 60 to 69 with acute or convalescent COVID-19.

This chain links TRBV19 with TRBJ1-4; 7 bases are a match to TRBD1. The V segment lost 6 bases and the J segment 6 bases; nucleotides outside the gene matches: 7. This CDR3 region has 14 residues. Germline CDR1 reads LNHDA; CDR2 reads SQIVND (reference sequence). CDR3 sequence: CASSQQGNHEKLFF. CDR3 nucleotide sequence: TGTGCCAGTAGCCAACAGGGGAACCATGAAAAACTGTTTTTT.

The chain couples TRBV9 to TRBJ2-5, with 7 bases aligning to TRBD2. CDR3 length equals 16 residues. Unmatched junction bases numbered 6, after V lost 0 bases and J lost 1 base. The germline V gene encodes CDR1 SGDLS and CDR2 YYNGEE. CDR3 sequence reads: CASSVVGGRTQETQYF. In nucleotides, the CDR3 is TGTGCCAGCAGCGTAGTGGGCGGGAGAACCCAAGAGACCCAGTACTTC.

The chain employs TRBV6-5 and TRBJ2-3; 9 bases fit TRBD1. CDR3 size: 16 residues. V lost 3 bases to trimming and J lost 1 base; unmatched junction nucleotides: 5. CDR1 is MNHEY and CDR2 is SVGAGI in the germline V gene. CDR3 residues: CASSYGQGSGTDTQYF. The CDR3 coding sequence is TGTGCCAGCAGTTATGGACAGGGGTCAGGCACAGATACGCAGTATTTT.

The gene calls are TRBV6-5 and TRBJ2-1; D is unresolved. The CDR3 sequence is 13 residues long. The V gene lost 5 bases and the J gene lost 8 bases, with 13 bases spanning the gap. Germline values: CDR1 MNHEY, CDR2 SVGAGI. CDR3 nucleotides: TGTGCCAGCAGTCCACGAAGCCGCCATGAGCAGTTCTTC. This codes for CASSPRSRHEQFF.

The rearrangement uses TRBV21-1 and TRBJ2-1; TRBD2 was called by the table and not checked on the DNA. TRBV21-1 is a pseudogene. The CDR3 sequence is 18 residues long. The CDR3, as DNA: TGTGCCAGCAGCAAAGTGGGACTAGCGGGCGGCCCCTACAATGAGCAGTTCTTC. Translating it yields CASSKVGLAGGPYNEQFF.

The chain has TRBV6-2 or TRBV6-3 and TRBJ2-1, with 8 bases that match TRBD2. The CDR3 length is 14 residues. The V gene end was trimmed by 5 bases and the J gene end by 6 bases; junction bases not matched to a gene: 6. The V gene's germline CDR1 is MNHEY and CDR2 SVGEGT. Written as DNA, the CDR3 is TGTGCCAGCAGTCGCAGCGGGAGCGGCAATGAGCAGTTCTTC. Amino acid sequence: CASSRSGSGNEQFF.

The CDR3 sequence is CASSLLPGQGIGYTF. The CDR3 region has the DNA TGTGCCAGCAGCTTGCTTCCGGGACAGGGGATTGGCTACACCTTC. This chain joins TRBV5-6 and TRBJ1-2; TRBD1 matches at 10 bases. CDR1 and CDR2 (germline): SGHDT, YYEEEE. With V trimmed by 1 base and J by 7 bases, 7 bases remained unmatched. CDR3 length: 15 residues.

The chain combines TRBV9 with TRBJ2-3; D uncertain. The CDR3 sequence is 11 residues long. The ends were cut back, 6 bases at V and 4 bases at J, with 6 bases in the middle. Germline V gene sequence: CDR1 SGDLS, CDR2 YYNGEE. The CDR3 spells CASTLPDTQYF. CDR3 sequence (DNA): TGTGCCAGCACCCTCCCAGATACGCAGTATTTT.

The chain is built from TRBV5-1 and TRBJ2-3, with D tentatively TRBD2 (5 bases). V was pared by 1 base and J by 0 bases, with 9 bases between. Germline V gene lookup returns CDR1 SGHRS and CDR2 YFSETQ. The CDR3 totals 15 residues. This CDR3 is CASSLIGGSTDTQYF. As DNA, the CDR3 is TGCGCCAGCAGCTTGATCGGCGGGAGCACAGATACGCAGTATTTT.

CDR3 amino acids: CASSRDRGHTDTQYF. CDR3 DNA: TGTGCCAGCAGCCGGGACAGGGGGCACACAGATACGCAGTATTTT. The chain has TRBV27 and TRBJ2-3, with 12 nucleotides matching TRBD1. The CDR3 is 15 amino acids. Germline values: CDR1 MNHEY, CDR2 SMNVEV (reference sequence). V was pared by 6 bases and J by 2 bases, with 3 bases of the junction left unmatched.

The rearrangement links TRBV4-1 to TRBJ2-3; no firm D call. The germline CDR1 and CDR2 sequences are MGHRA and YSYEKL. Deletions cut 0 bases from V and 2 bases from J, with 15 bases between. The CDR3 has 17 amino acids. CDR3 amino acids: CASSQDPALVDTDTQYF. The CDR3 nucleotides are TGCGCCAGCAGCCAAGACCCCGCGCTAGTGGACACAGATACGCAGTATTTT.

J is TRBJ1-2 and V is TRBV6-1; TRBD1 matches 8 bases. Trimming removed 3 bases from V and 4 bases from J; junction bases left unmatched: 13. Germline V gene lookup returns CDR1 MNHNS and CDR2 SASEGT. The CDR3 has 17 amino acids. CDR3 nucleotides: TGTGCCAGCAGTGATGGGAGGCAGGGGGCCTTCGGCTATGGCTACACCTTC. Its protein product is CASSDGRQGAFGYGYTF.

The chain joins TRBV11-2 to TRBJ1-2; D is unclear. V was cut by 1 base and J by 2 bases, with 5 bases left in between. This CDR3 comprises 13 residues. Germline-derived CDR1 and CDR2 are SGHAT and FQNNGV. The CDR3 DNA follows: TGTGCCAGCAGCTTAGCAGGAAACTATGGCTACACCTTC. Its translation is CASSLAGNYGYTF.

This sequence joins TRBV7-9 and TRBJ2-3; TRBD1 agrees at 9 bases. Per germline, CDR1 SEHNR and CDR2 FQNEAQ (reference sequence). Germline trimming cut 5 bases from V and 0 bases from J; bases unmatched to any gene: 6. The CDR3 length is 16 residues. CDR3 loop: CASSLQGAQSTDTQYF. For the CDR3, the DNA is TGTGCCAGCAGCCTACAGGGGGCGCAGAGCACAGATACGCAGTATTTT.

The gene calls are TRBV7-6 and TRBJ2-2, with 9 bases matching TRBD1. Unmatched junction bases numbered 5, after V lost 5 bases and J lost 1 base. Germline CDR1 is SGHVS and CDR2 is FNYEAQ. The CDR3 is 16 residues long. The CDR3 here is CASSLRTGENTGELFF. The DNA of the CDR3 is TGTGCCAGCAGCCTTCGGACAGGGGAGAACACCGGGGAGCTGTTTTTT.

The rearrangement links TRBV6-4 to TRBJ1-1, with D possibly matching TRBD1 (6 bases). The CDR3 is 16 amino acids. The germline CDR1 and CDR2 sequences are MRHNA and SNTAGT. V gave up 0 bases and J gave up 7 bases, with 18 bases separating them. CDR3 region: CASSDSMTVGAIEAFF. The CDR3 nucleotides read TGTGCCAGCAGTGACTCGATGACAGTGGGGGCGATTGAAGCTTTCTTT.

The chain uses TRBV5-5 and TRBJ2-7, with D possibly TRBD1 on 5 matching bases. Germline values: CDR1 SGHKS, CDR2 YYEKEE (reference sequence). There are 13 residues in the CDR3. V lost 7 bases to trimming and J lost 7 bases, with 18 bases between them. The CDR3 nucleotides are TGTGCCAGCGGCTCTATCCAGGGCGGAGAGCAGTACTTC. Translation gives CASGSIQGGEQYF.

This clone was counted a few times. This rearrangement joins TRBV9 to TRBJ2-7, with a possible D match to TRBD2 (5 bases). V lost 1 base and J 5 bases, leaving 10 bases between the germline ends. CDR3 size: 13 residues. Germline V lookup: CDR1 SGDLS, CDR2 YYNGEE. The CDR3 DNA follows: TGTGCCAGCAGCGTAAGCCTAGCTCACGAGCAGTACTTC. It encodes CASSVSLAHEQYF. The variable domain in full, with the rest retrieved from reference TRBV9 and TRBJ2-7, is DSGVTQTPKHLITATGQRVTLRCSPRSGDLSVYWYQQSLDQGLQFLIQYYNGEERAKGNILERFSAQQFPDLHSELNLSSLELGDSALYFCASSVSLAHEQYFGPGTRLTVT.

The chain links TRBV5-4 to TRBJ1-6, with no clear D. Germline assignment: CDR1 SGHNT and CDR2 YYREEE (reference sequence). V lost 6 bases and J lost 8, with 15 bases in between. This CDR3 region has 14 residues. The CDR3 DNA sequence: TGTGCCAGCACGCGGGAACTGGCGGATTCACCCCTCCACTTT. Its protein product is CASTRELADSPLHF.

This clone was detected once. This chain connects TRBV7-9 to TRBJ1-2; D uncertain. V dropped 0 bases and J dropped 0 bases, with 11 bases sitting between them. The germline CDR1 and CDR2 sequences are SEHNR and FQNEAQ (reference sequence). The CDR3 runs to 16 residues. CDR3 sequence (DNA): TGTGCCAGCAGCTTAGCGTCACGAACACCTAACTATGGCTACACCTTC. Translating it yields CASSLASRTPNYGYTF.

V is TRBV20-1 and J is TRBJ2-5; weak D call: TRBD2 (5 bases). CDR1 and CDR2 from the germline V gene are DFQATT and SNEGSKA (reference sequence). The CDR3 is made up of 15 amino acids. V was clipped by 3 bases and J by 2 bases, with 16 bases between them. CDR3 protein: CSASPPAGRQETQYF. The CDR3 DNA reads as TGCAGTGCTAGTCCCCCGGCGGGCAGGCAAGAGACCCAGTACTTC.

The J gene is TRBJ1-5, the V gene TRBV30; D may be TRBD1 (5 bases). CDR1 and CDR2 (germline): GTSNPN, SVGIG (reference sequence). This CDR3 has 14 amino acids. Trimming removed 2 bases from V and 0 bases from J, with 8 bases in between. CDR3 sequence reads: CAWSPGGSNQPQHF. The CDR3 DNA sequence: TGTGCCTGGAGTCCGGGGGGTAGCAATCAGCCCCAGCATTTT. The full variable domain, with the rest looked up from reference TRBV30 and TRBJ1-5, is SQTIHQWPATLVQPVGSPLSLECTVEGTSNPNLYWYRQAAGRGLQLLFYSVGIGQISSEVPQNLSASRPQDRQFILSSKKLLLSDSGFYLCAWSPGGSNQPQHFGDGTRLSIL.

The rearrangement joins TRBV29-1 to TRBJ2-7; 7 nucleotides align to TRBD1. This CDR3 region has 12 residues. Germline CDR1 is SQVTM and CDR2 is ANQGSEA. The trim removed 5 bases at V and 2 bases at J, leaving 3 bases unmatched. The CDR3 DNA follows: TGCAGCGTTTCCGGGACAGCCTACGAGCAGTACTTC. Protein sequence: CSVSGTAYEQYF.

V gene TRBV14 combines with J gene TRBJ2-2; 7 bases are shared with TRBD1. This CDR3 comprises 18 residues. The V gene's germline CDR1 is SGHDN and CDR2 FVKESK. V shed 4 bases and J 5 bases; nucleotides not matched to a gene: 16. The DNA for the CDR3 is TGTGCCAGCAGCCTCGATCGAAACGTCCTACAGGGGACCGGGGAGCTGTTTTTT. It specifies CASSLDRNVLQGTGELFF.

CDR3 coding DNA: TGTACTACAGATACGCAGTATTTT. This sequence encodes CTTDTQYF. The rearrangement uses TRBV12-3 or TRBV12-4 and TRBJ2-3; D unclear. There are 8 residues in the CDR3.

V gene TRBV19 combines with J gene TRBJ2-3; 9 bases line up with TRBD2. Germline trimming cut 3 bases from V and 10 bases from J; bases unmatched to any gene: 11. CDR1 is LNHDA, CDR2 SQIVND, per germline (reference sequence). The CDR3 runs to 15 residues. CDR3 region: CASSISARGGDAQYF. In DNA, the CDR3 is TGTGCCAGTAGTATTAGTGCGCGGGGGGGCGATGCGCAGTATTTT.

V gene TRBV18 combines with J gene TRBJ1-2; D call uncertain. V lost 5 bases and J lost 0, with 10 bases in between. This CDR3 comprises 14 residues. CDR1 and CDR2 (germline): KGHSH, LQKENI. CDR3 region: CASSASIANYGYTF. The CDR3 nucleotides are TGTGCCAGCTCAGCCTCAATAGCTAACTATGGCTACACCTTC.

The gene calls are TRBV7-8 and TRBJ2-5; D perhaps matches TRBD2 (6 bases). Per germline, CDR1 SGHVS and CDR2 FQNEAQ. Trimming shortened V by 10 bases and J by 5 bases, and 17 bases separated the two germline ends. The CDR3 consists of 13 residues. CDR3 amino acids: CATGGGEWETQYF. Written as DNA, the CDR3 is TGTGCCACCGGGGGTGGGGAGTGGGAGACCCAGTACTTC.

The chain carries TRBV19 and TRBJ1-1, with 11 bases that match TRBD1. With 7 bases clipped from V and 8 bases from J, the junction kept 6 bases outside the gene matches. CDR1 LNHDA and CDR2 SQIVND come from the germline V gene (reference sequence). The CDR3 is made up of 13 amino acids. The CDR3 reads CASKGQGASEAFF. In DNA form, the CDR3 reads TGTGCCAGTAAAGGACAGGGGGCTTCAGAAGCTTTCTTT.

The rearrangement uses TRBV7-3 and TRBJ2-1; TRBD1 agrees at 12 bases. The CDR3 totals 16 residues. V shed 4 bases and J 8 bases; nucleotides not matched to a gene: 9. Germline V gene sequence: CDR1 SGHTA, CDR2 FQGTGA. CDR3 residues: CASSSAGTGGRDEQFF. Written as DNA, the CDR3 is TGTGCCAGCAGCTCCGCCGGGACAGGGGGCAGGGATGAGCAGTTCTTC. Based on the CDR3 plus reference TRBV7-3 and TRBJ2-1, the full variable domain is GAGVSQTPSNKVTEKGKYVELRCDPISGHTALYWYRQSLGQGPEFLIYFQGTGAADDSGLPNDRFFAVRPEGSVSTLKIQRTERGDSAVYLCASSSAGTGGRDEQFFGPGTRLTVL.

This chain uses TRBV19 with TRBJ2-4; 10 positions agree with TRBD1. CDR1 and CDR2 from the germline V gene are LNHDA and SQIVND (reference sequence). Unmatched junction bases numbered 20, after V lost 6 bases and J lost 0 bases. CDR3 length: 21 residues. The CDR3 DNA reads as TGTGCCAGTAGGGGTGCGTCACCAGGGACAGGGGAAATAATAGCCAAAAACATTCAGTACTTC. Residues: CASRGASPGTGEIIAKNIQYF.